The rows below give T cell receptor beta chains drawn from one sample of a study of radiation and T cells in renal cell carcinoma. Measured with immunoSEQ multiplex PCR; TCRdb has only the in-frame clones, and not every one. The repertoire has tens of thousands of clones, approximately 80% of them found once; the top ten carry 29%. Sequencing used blood, obtained from a patient whose treatment included radiotherapy and nephrectomy. These receptors all come from a woman between 70 and 85 years old with renal cell carcinoma. Both conserved end residues are part of each CDR3. D genes are given only for firm matches. Not every row has a clone size; where given, it reads once, few, many or a size class.

NA,TRBV6-5,NA,TRBJ2-7,CASRSAGKYEQYF,TGTGCCAGCCGGTCGGCGGGAAAATACGAGCAGTACTTC
NA,TRBV15,NA,TRBJ2-3,CATSSGERSTDTQYF,TGTGCCACCAGCAGCGGGGAGAGGAGCACAGATACGCAGTATTTT
NA,TRBV30,NA,TRBJ2-3,CAWGSGTQYF,TGTGCCTGGGGATCCGGTACGCAGTATTTT
TRBD1,TRBV5-1,NA,TRBJ1-1,CASSMAKVGGGLTEAFF,TGCGCCAGCAGCATGGCCAAGGTAGGAGGGGGCCTCACTGAAGCTTTCTTT
NA,TRBV5-1,NA,TRBJ1-6,CASSIGTENSPLHF,TGCGCCAGCAGCATAGGAACGGAGAATTCACCCCTCCACTTT
TRBD2,TRBV30,NA,TRBJ2-1,CAWDRASGIGEQFF,TGTGCCTGGGACCGGGCTAGCGGGATAGGGGAGCAGTTCTTC
NA,TRBV4-3,NA,TRBJ1-1,CASSREGGEAFF,TGCGCCAGCAGCCGAGAGGGGGGTGAAGCTTTCTTT
TRBD1,TRBV5-1,NA,TRBJ2-3,CASSVTGGSDTQYF,TGCGCCAGCAGCGTAACAGGGGGCAGCGATACGCAGTATTTT
TRBD1,TRBV9,NA,TRBJ2-2,CASEGQGGNTGELFF,TGTGCCAGCGAAGGACAGGGGGGAAACACCGGGGAGCTGTTTTTT
NA,TRBV9,NA,TRBJ1-2,CASSADSGGLYGYTF,TGTGCCAGCAGCGCGGACAGTGGAGGACTCTATGGCTACACCTTC
NA,TRBV5-1,NA,TRBJ2-3,CASSGQGTDTQYF,TGCGCCAGCAGCGGTCAGGGGACAGATACGCAGTATTTT
TRBD2,TRBV6-6,NA,TRBJ2-5,CASSFRLAAYQETQYF,TGTGCCAGCAGTTTTAGACTAGCGGCGTACCAAGAGACCCAGTACTTC
NA,TRBV9,once,TRBJ2-5,CASSKDSLETQYF,TGTGCCAGCAGCAAGGACTCCTTAGAGACCCAGTACTTC
NA,TRBV2,NA,TRBJ1-5,CASTFYEGQPQHF,TGTGCCAGCACCTTTTATGAGGGCCAGCCCCAGCATTTT
TRBD1,TRBV5-6,NA,TRBJ1-1,CASSLGQTKNTEAFF,TGTGCCAGCAGCCTGGGACAGACAAAGAACACTGAAGCTTTCTTT
NA,TRBV18,once,TRBJ1-1,CASSLRDSRTEAFF,TGTGCCAGCTCCCTTCGGGACTCCAGAACTGAAGCTTTCTTT
TRBD2,TRBV5-6,NA,TRBJ2-6,CASSSVLAGGLAGANVLTF,TGTGCCAGCAGCTCCGTACTAGCGGGGGGACTGGCTGGGGCCAACGTCCTGACTTTC
TRBD2,TRBV19,NA,TRBJ2-7,CASSARTSGDYSYEQYF,TGTGCCAGTAGTGCCAGGACTAGCGGGGATTACTCCTACGAGCAGTACTTC
NA,TRBV7-2,NA,TRBJ1-5,CASTLQAGSNQPQHF,TGTGCCAGCACCCTTCAAGCTGGGAGTAATCAGCCCCAGCATTTT
TRBD2,TRBV10-1,NA,TRBJ2-1,CATLPGLRGEQFF,TGCGCCACCCTGCCGGGACTACGGGGTGAGCAGTTCTTC
NA,TRBV28,NA,TRBJ1-3,CASSLRGGFSGNTIYF,TGTGCCAGCAGTCTCCGGGGGGGATTCTCTGGAAACACCATATATTTT
TRBD2,TRBV4-2,NA,TRBJ2-1,CASSPASGKNNEQFF,TGTGCCAGCAGCCCTGCTAGCGGGAAGAACAATGAGCAGTTCTTC
NA,TRBV18,once,TRBJ1-5,CASSQGKGNQPQHF,TGTGCCAGCTCACAGGGGAAGGGCAATCAGCCCCAGCATTTT
NA,TRBV6-5,NA,TRBJ2-5,CASRYSGTQYF,TGTGCCAGCAGGTACTCAGGGACCCAGTACTTC
NA,TRBV9,NA,TRBJ2-6,CASSPQGSGANVLTF,TGTGCCAGCAGCCCACAGGGTAGTGGGGCCAACGTCCTGACTTTC
NA,TRBV9,NA,TRBJ1-2,CASSVDPGSSYGYTF,TGTGCCAGCAGCGTAGACCCTGGGAGTAGCTATGGCTACACCTTC
TRBD1,TRBV29-1,NA,TRBJ1-5,CSVVGQEGQPQHF,TGCAGCGTTGTTGGACAGGAAGGTCAGCCCCAGCATTTT
NA,TRBV5-1,NA,TRBJ2-6,CASSLEASGANVLTF,TGCGCCAGCAGCTTGGAAGCCTCTGGGGCCAACGTCCTGACTTTC
NA,TRBV9,NA,TRBJ2-7,CASSVGPDSYEQYF,TGTGCCAGCAGCGTAGGCCCGGACAGCTACGAGCAGTACTTC
NA,TRBV19,few,TRBJ2-1,CASSIGPNNEQFF,TGTGCCAGTAGTATAGGGCCTAACAATGAGCAGTTCTTC
TRBD1,TRBV2,NA,TRBJ1-4,CASKKGDRAGATNEKLFF,TGTGCCAGCAAAAAAGGGGACAGGGCAGGGGCAACTAATGAAAAACTGTTTTTT
NA,TRBV5-1,NA,TRBJ2-7,CASSEDTSYEQYF,TGCGCCAGCAGTGAGGACACATCCTACGAGCAGTACTTC
NA,TRBV6-5,NA,TRBJ2-2,CASSPLTGELFF,TGTGCCAGCAGCCCCCTAACCGGGGAGCTGTTTTTT
TRBD2,TRBV9,NA,TRBJ2-3,CASSVGTSGMLDTQYF,TGTGCCAGCAGCGTCGGGACTAGCGGGATGTTAGATACGCAGTATTTT
NA,TRBV4-3,NA,TRBJ2-3,CASSPRWRGADTQYF,TGCGCCAGCAGCCCGCGCTGGCGGGGTGCAGATACGCAGTATTTT
TRBD1,TRBV25-1,NA,TRBJ1-2,CASSASFGDRDRYYGYTF,TGTGCCAGCAGTGCCTCCTTCGGGGACAGGGACCGATACTATGGCTACACCTTC
TRBD2,TRBV19,NA,TRBJ2-7,CASSIGASGGRTYEQYF,TGTGCCAGTAGTATAGGGGCTAGCGGGGGACGAACCTACGAGCAGTACTTC
NA,TRBV5-1,NA,TRBJ2-5,CASSPGQETQYF,TGCGCCAGCAGCCCGGGGCAAGAGACCCAGTACTTC
TRBD1,TRBV7-7,NA,TRBJ2-5,CASSPTGQGGETQYF,TGTGCCAGCAGCCCCACGGGACAGGGGGGGGAGACCCAGTACTTC
TRBD1,TRBV6-1,NA,TRBJ1-1,CASSEQGAPNTEAFF,TGTGCCAGCAGTGAACAGGGGGCTCCGAACACTGAAGCTTTCTTT
NA,TRBV15,few,TRBJ1-2,CATSREKGVGYGYTF,TGTGCCACCAGCAGAGAGAAGGGGGTTGGGTATGGCTACACCTTC
NA,TRBV18,NA,TRBJ2-5,CASSIGATEQETQYF,TGTGCCAGCTCGATTGGGGCGACAGAGCAAGAGACCCAGTACTTC
NA,TRBV7-6,NA,TRBJ2-1,CASSNIGSSYNEQFF,TGTGCCAGCAGTAATATAGGGAGCTCCTACAATGAGCAGTTCTTC
TRBD2,TRBV7-2,NA,TRBJ2-1,CASSPLTSGNEQFF,TGTGCCAGCAGCCCCCTGACTAGCGGCAATGAGCAGTTCTTC
TRBD2,TRBV5-5,NA,TRBJ2-5,CASSPGSSGQQETQYF,TGTGCCAGCAGCCCGGGGTCTAGCGGGCAACAAGAGACCCAGTACTTC
NA,TRBV30,NA,TRBJ1-2,CAWGGTVSNYGYTF,TGTGCCTGGGGGGGCACCGTCTCTAACTATGGCTACACCTTC
NA,TRBV5-1,once,TRBJ2-5,CASSLNGGQFPETQYF,TGCGCCAGCAGCCTCAACGGGGGACAGTTCCCAGAGACCCAGTACTTC
NA,TRBV7-9,few,TRBJ1-3,CASTTGITSGNTIYF,TGTGCCAGCACAACAGGGATCACCTCTGGAAACACCATATATTTT
NA,TRBV5-5,NA,TRBJ2-7,CASSWDLGYEQYF,TGTGCCAGCAGCTGGGACCTGGGCTACGAGCAGTACTTC
NA,TRBV30,NA,TRBJ2-2,CAWRNRKRVDTGELFF,TGTGCCTGGAGGAACCGCAAGCGGGTTGACACCGGGGAGCTGTTTTTT
NA,TRBV27,NA,TRBJ2-1,CASSWTWDSDEQFF,TGTGCCAGCAGTTGGACCTGGGATAGCGATGAGCAGTTCTTC
NA,TRBV2,NA,TRBJ2-7,CASSVVQASYEQYF,TGTGCCAGCAGTGTGGTACAAGCCTCCTACGAGCAGTACTTC
TRBD1,TRBV2,NA,TRBJ2-2,CASRGQGAAGELFF,TGTGCCAGCAGGGGACAGGGGGCGGCCGGGGAGCTGTTTTTT